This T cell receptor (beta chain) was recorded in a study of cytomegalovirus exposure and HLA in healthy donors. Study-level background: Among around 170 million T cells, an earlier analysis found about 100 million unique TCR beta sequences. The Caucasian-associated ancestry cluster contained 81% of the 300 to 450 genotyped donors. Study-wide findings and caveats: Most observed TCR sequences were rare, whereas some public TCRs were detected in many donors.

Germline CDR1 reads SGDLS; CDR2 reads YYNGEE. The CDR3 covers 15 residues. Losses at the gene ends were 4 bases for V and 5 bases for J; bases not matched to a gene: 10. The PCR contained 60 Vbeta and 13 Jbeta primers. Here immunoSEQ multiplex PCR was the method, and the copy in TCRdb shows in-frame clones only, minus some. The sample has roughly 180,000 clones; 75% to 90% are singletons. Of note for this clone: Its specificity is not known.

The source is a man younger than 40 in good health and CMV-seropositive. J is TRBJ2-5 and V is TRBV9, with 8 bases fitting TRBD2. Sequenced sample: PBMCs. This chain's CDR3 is CASSLRGAGVETQYF. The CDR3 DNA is TGTGCCAGCAGCTTGCGGGGGGCCGGGGTTGAGACCCAGTACTTC.